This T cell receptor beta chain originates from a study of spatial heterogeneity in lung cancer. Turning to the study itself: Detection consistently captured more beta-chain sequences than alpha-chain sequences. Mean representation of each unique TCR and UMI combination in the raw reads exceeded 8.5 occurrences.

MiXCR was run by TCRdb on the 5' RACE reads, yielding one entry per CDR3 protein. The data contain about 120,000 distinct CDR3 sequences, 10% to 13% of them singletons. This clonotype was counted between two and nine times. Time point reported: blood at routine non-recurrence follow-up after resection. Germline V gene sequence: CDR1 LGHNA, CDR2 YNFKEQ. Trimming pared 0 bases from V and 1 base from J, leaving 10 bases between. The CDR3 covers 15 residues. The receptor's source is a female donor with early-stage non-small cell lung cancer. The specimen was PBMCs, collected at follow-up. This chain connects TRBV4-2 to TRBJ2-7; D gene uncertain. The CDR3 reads CASSQDRSRSYEQYF. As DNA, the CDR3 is TGTGCCAGCAGCCAAGATCGTTCTAGATCCTACGAGCAGTACTTC.